A single sample is the source of the 5 T cell receptor beta chains below, sequenced in a study of T cell clonotyping in hematopoietic cell transplantation. Repertoires were generated with immunoSEQ multiplex PCR, while TCRdb's copy carries only in-frame clones and drops some. Counted here are about 12,000 clones, 70% to 80% occurring once; the ten biggest clones make up approximately 15%. This specimen was peripheral blood mononuclear cells, taken 180 days after allogeneic stem cell transplant. The receptors stem from a male patient between 60 and 69 years old who had an allogeneic stem cell transplant from an unrelated donor, so the T cells may come from the graft donor. Some clones in this sample may be carry-over from other donors' samples.

This chain connects TRBV2 to TRBJ1-5; TRBD1 matches 9 bases. Germline V lookup: CDR1 SNHLY, CDR2 FYNNEI. The CDR3 spans 13 residues. With 6 bases clipped from V and 13 bases from J, the junction kept 10 bases outside the gene matches. The CDR3 is CASRRDRENVQHF. The CDR3 DNA reads TGTGCCAGCAGGCGGGACAGGGAAAACGTGCAGCATTTT.

A few counts support this clone. The CDR3, as DNA: TGTGCCAGCCCGGACGTAGAAAATTCACCCCTCCACTTT. The encoded protein is CASPDVENSPLHF. This sequence joins TRBV6-4 and TRBJ1-6; D unresolved. This CDR3 spans 13 amino acids. Germline values: CDR1 MRHNA, CDR2 SNTAGT. V was pared by 8 bases and J by 7 bases, with 12 bases between.

The genes are TRBV20-1 and TRBJ1-3; D is unclear. The ends were cut back, 5 bases at V and 4 bases at J, with 6 bases in the middle. CDR1 and CDR2 from the germline V gene are DFQATT and SNEGSKA (reference sequence). The CDR3 loop spans 11 amino acids. The CDR3 reads CSARRGNTIYF. CDR3 nucleotides: TGCAGTGCTCGCAGGGGAAACACCATATATTTT.

V usage is TRBV4-1 and J usage is TRBJ1-1, with D perhaps TRBD1 (6 bases). The CDR3 sequence is 17 residues long. The germline V gene encodes CDR1 MGHRA and CDR2 YSYEKL. V shed 0 bases and J shed 2 bases, with 16 bases lying between them. The CDR3 is CASSQDSDSGDNTEAFF. The CDR3 coding sequence is TGCGCCAGCAGCCAAGATAGCGACTCAGGGGACAACACTGAAGCTTTCTTT.

The rearrangement links TRBV5-6 to TRBJ2-7; D is uncertain. The V end lost 2 bases, the J end lost 1 base, and 4 bases lay between the germline ends. CDR1 SGHDT and CDR2 YYEEEE come from the germline V gene. The CDR3 runs 12 residues. CDR3 in DNA: TGTGCCAGCAGCTTCCAATCCTACGAGCAGTACTTC. Residues: CASSFQSYEQYF.